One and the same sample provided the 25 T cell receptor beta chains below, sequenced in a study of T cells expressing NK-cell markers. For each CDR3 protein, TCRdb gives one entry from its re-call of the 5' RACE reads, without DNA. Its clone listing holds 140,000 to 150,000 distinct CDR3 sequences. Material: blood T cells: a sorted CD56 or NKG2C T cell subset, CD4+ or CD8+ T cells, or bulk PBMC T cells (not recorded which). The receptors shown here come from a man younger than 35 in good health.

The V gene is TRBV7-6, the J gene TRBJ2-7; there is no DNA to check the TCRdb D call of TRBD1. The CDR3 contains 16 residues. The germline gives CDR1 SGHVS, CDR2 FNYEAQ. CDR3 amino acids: CASSDITGTGAYEQYF.

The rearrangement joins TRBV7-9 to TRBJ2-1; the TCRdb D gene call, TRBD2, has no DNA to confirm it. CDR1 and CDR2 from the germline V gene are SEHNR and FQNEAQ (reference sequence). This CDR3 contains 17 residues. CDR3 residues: CASSDGLAGVSYNEQFF.

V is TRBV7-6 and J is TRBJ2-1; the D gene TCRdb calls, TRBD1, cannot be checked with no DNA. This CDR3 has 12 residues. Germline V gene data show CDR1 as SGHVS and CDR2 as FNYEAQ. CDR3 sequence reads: CASSQGQGGQFF.

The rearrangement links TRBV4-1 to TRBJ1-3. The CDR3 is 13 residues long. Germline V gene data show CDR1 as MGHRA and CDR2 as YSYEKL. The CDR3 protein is CASSQVWGNTIYF.

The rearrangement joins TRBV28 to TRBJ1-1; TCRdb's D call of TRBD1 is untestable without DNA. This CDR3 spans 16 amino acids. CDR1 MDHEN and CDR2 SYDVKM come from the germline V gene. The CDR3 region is CASSPRGGWGYTEAFF.

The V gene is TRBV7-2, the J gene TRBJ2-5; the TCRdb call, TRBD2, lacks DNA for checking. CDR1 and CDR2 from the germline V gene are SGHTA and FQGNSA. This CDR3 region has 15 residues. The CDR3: CASSFLDSVQETQYF.

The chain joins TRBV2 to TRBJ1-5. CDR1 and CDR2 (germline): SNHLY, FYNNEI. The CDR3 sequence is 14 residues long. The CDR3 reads CASSGDYAVSPQHF.

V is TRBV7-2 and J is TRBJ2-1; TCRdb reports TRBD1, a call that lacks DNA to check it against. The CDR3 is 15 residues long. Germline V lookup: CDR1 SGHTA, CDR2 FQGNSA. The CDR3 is CASSPPQRRYNEQFF.

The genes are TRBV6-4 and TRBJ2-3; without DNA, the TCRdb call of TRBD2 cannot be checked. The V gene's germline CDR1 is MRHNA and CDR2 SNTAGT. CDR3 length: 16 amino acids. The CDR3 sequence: CASSDRLAGGPDTQYF.

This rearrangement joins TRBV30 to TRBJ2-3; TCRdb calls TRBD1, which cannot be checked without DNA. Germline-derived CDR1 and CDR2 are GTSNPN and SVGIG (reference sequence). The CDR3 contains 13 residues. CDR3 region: CACEGGTLFPQYF.

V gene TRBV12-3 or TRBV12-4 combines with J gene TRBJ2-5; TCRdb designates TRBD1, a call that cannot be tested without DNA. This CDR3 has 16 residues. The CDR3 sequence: CASSLRGTLRGETQYF.

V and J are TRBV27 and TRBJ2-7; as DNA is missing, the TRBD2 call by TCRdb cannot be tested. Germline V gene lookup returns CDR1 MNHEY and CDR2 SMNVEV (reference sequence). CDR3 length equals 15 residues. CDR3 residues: CASSLGTSGNDEQYF.

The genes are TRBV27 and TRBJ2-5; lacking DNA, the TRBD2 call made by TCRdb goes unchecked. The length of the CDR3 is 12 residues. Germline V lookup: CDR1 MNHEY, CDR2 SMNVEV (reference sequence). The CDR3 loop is CASSSSEATQYF.

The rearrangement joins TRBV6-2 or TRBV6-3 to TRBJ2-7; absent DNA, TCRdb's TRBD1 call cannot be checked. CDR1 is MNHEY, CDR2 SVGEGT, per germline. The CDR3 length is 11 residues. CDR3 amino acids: CASDRGYEQYF.

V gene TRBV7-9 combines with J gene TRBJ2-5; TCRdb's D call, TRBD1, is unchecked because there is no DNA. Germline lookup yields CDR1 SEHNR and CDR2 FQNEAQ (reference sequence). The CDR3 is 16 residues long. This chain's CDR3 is CASSPWGDRDEETQYF.

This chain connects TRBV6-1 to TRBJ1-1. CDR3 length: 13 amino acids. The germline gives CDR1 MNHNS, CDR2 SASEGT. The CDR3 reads CASSPDVGHEAFF.

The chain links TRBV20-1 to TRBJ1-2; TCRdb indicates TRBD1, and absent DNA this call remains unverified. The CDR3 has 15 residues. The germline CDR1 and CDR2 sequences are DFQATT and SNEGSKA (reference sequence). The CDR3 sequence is CSARDQSRGDYGYTF.

The CDR3 protein is CASSDYGGATNTGELFF. The chain has TRBV25-1 and TRBJ2-2. This CDR3 comprises 17 residues. Germline V CDR1 and CDR2: MGHDK, SYGVNS.

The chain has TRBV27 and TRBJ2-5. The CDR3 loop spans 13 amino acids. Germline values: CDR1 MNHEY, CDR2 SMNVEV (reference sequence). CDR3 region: CASSLLSEETQYF.

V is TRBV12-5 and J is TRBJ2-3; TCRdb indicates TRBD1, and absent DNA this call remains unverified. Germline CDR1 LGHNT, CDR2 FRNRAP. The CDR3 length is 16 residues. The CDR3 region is CASGPLGQAWTDTQYF.

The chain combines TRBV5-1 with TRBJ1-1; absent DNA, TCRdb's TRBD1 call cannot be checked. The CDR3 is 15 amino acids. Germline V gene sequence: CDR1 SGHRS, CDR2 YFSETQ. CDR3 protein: CASSLTGYLNTEAFF.

CDR3 region: CASSPTPASYGYTF. The chain links TRBV5-1 to TRBJ1-2. CDR3 size: 14 residues. Germline V gene lookup returns CDR1 SGHRS and CDR2 YFSETQ. The full variable domain, with the rest looked up from reference TRBV5-1 and TRBJ1-2, is KAGVTQTPRYLIKTRGQQVTLSCSPISGHRSVSWYQQTPGQGLQFLFEYFSETQRNKGNFPGRFSGRQFSNSRSEMNVSTLELGDSALYLCASSPTPASYGYTFGSGTRLTVV.

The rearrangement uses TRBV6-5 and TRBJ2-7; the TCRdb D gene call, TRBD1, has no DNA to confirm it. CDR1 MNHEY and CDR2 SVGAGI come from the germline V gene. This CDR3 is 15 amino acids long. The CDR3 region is CASSPRRGGNYEQYF.

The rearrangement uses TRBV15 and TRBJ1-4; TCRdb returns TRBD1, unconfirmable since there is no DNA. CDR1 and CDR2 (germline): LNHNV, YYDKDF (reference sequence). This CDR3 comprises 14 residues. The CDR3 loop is CATSKDRGSEKLFF.

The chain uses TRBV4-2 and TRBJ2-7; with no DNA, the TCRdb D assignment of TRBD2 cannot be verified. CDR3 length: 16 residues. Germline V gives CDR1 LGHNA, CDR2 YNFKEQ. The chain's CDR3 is CASSQEGQAGAREQYF.